Listed below are T cell receptor beta chains from one sample, sequenced in a study of T cell changes during pregnancy in multiple sclerosis. Profiled with immunoSEQ multiplex PCR; TCRdb holds only in-frame clones, not every one. The sample shows 74,000 or so clones, roughly 92% of them seen only once. Sequenced here: CD4+ T cells from peripheral blood mononuclear cells, sampled before pregnancy. These receptors were obtained from a female donor with multiple sclerosis, enrolled in a pregnancy study. Both conserved end residues are part of each CDR3. The D gene is left open where the match is weak.

v_call,j_call,d_call,cdr3_length,cdr3_nt,cdr3_aa
TRBV2,TRBJ2-7,-,11,TGTGCCAGCAGGGAGAGGGTGAAGCAGTACTTC,CASRERVKQYF
TRBV10-2,TRBJ2-2,TRBD2,17,TGCGCCAGCAGTGAGACTAGCGGGAGGGCCGACACCGGGGAGCTGTTTTTT,CASSETSGRADTGELFF
TRBV19,TRBJ2-2,-,15,TGTGCCAGTAGTATTCACAGGGCGAACACCGGGGAGCTGTTTTTT,CASSIHRANTGELFF
TRBV7-9,TRBJ2-2,-,14,TGTGCCAGCAGCTTACAGGCGAACACCGGGGAGCTGTTTTTT,CASSLQANTGELFF
TRBV5-4,TRBJ2-1,TRBD2,15,TGTGCCAGCAGTTCACTAGCGGGGGGTTACAATGAGCAGTTCTTC,CASSSLAGGYNEQFF
TRBV5-5,TRBJ1-2,-,15,TGTGCCAGCAGCTTGGCCACAGCCGCTAACTATGGCTACACCTTC,CASSLATAANYGYTF
TRBV30,TRBJ2-7,-,13,TGTGCCTGGAGTGGAGGACAGAGCTACGAGCAGTACTTC,CAWSGGQSYEQYF
TRBV9,TRBJ2-1,TRBD2,17,TGTGCCAGCAGCGTAGCTTCGGGACTAGCGGATTACAATGAGCAGTTCTTC,CASSVASGLADYNEQFF
TRBV9,TRBJ1-1,-,12,TGTGCCAGCAGCCCCCAGAACACTGAAGCTTTCTTT,CASSPQNTEAFF
TRBV2,TRBJ1-4,TRBD1,14,TGTGCCAGCAAGAACAGGGGGCTTCTTGAAAAACTGTTTTTT,CASKNRGLLEKLFF